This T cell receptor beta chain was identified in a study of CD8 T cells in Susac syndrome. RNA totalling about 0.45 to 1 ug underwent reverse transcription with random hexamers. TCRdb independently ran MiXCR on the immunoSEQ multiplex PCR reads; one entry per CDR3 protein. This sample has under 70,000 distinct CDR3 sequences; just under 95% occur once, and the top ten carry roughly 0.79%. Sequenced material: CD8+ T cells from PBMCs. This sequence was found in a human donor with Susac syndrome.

DNA of the CDR3: TGTGCTAGTGTCTATGGACCCGTTGAGCAGTTCTTC. It encodes CASVYGPVEQFF. The chain combines TRBV12-5 with TRBJ2-1; D unclear. CDR3 length: 12 residues. Trimming shortened V by 7 bases and J by 9 bases, and 13 bases separated the two germline ends. Germline assignment: CDR1 LGHNT and CDR2 FRNRAP.